A selection of T cell receptor beta chains follows, all from one sample in a study of beta chain features in type 1 diabetes. Clones were sequenced by immunoSEQ multiplex PCR, and TCRdb holds only the in-frame ones, with some missing. The repertoire holds roughly 160,000 clones, with around 8% as singletons. Source material: central memory CD4+ T cells from blood. These receptors originate from a woman under 30 with type 1 diabetes. Both conserved end residues are trimmed from each CDR3.

>TRBJ1-4|TRBV29-1
SVRPSTGGHNEKLF
>TRBJ2-2|TRBV5-1
ASSTWTDNTGELF
>TRBJ2-5|TRBV4-2
ASSGLAGETQY
>TRBJ2-3|TRBV10-1
ASSETSGPPLTQY
>TRBJ2-7|TRBV28
ASRDRLAKQY
>TRBJ1-4|TRBV28
ASTEGRQGEKLF
>TRBJ1-1|TRBV7-8
ASSPQDRVWTEAF
>TRBJ2-6|TRBV18
ASSRDSGANVLT
>TRBJ2-1|TRBV29-1
SVTPFAGVLYNEQF
>TRBJ2-5|TRBV5-6
ASSQTSGETQY
>TRBJ1-1|TRBV6-4
ASSAPEGDPNTEAF
>TRBJ2-2|TRBV4-2
ASSHPAGRNTGELF
>TRBJ2-1|TRBV6-4
ASAQNNEQF
>TRBJ2-3|TRBV7-3
ASSLNGRTDTQY
>TRBJ1-3|TRBV10-3
AISESGTADGNTIY
>TRBJ1-1|TRBV6-5
ASSEQVFNTEAF
>TRBJ2-7|TRBV2
ASSEGRAGNEQY
>TRBJ2-2|TRBV19
ASSRAPNTGELF
>TRBJ1-5|TRBV7-3
ASSLWRSGTGRNQPQH
>TRBJ1-2|TRBV30
AGDRAGNYGYT
>TRBJ1-1|TRBV6-6
ASSAGQPTEAF
>TRBJ2-1|TRBV4-2
ASSLVLAGFTDEQF
>TRBJ2-7|TRBV5-4
ASSPGDAYEQY
>TRBJ1-4|TRBV30
AWSRGSEKLF
>TRBJ2-5|TRBV5-1
ASSLEGRDYETQY
>TRBJ2-7|TRBV20-1
SPGTGYEQY
>TRBJ2-3|TRBV9
ASSVSGASDTQY
>TRBJ2-5|TRBV5-1
ASQDGGQETQY
>TRBJ2-3|TRBV9
ASSLYGRETDTQY
>TRBJ2-3|TRBV21-1
ASRTGGEPTDTQY
>TRBJ2-2|TRBV18
ASSPLSAGDTGELF
>TRBJ2-5|TRBV21-1
ASSKVAERTQY
>TRBJ2-1|TRBV15
ATSRGSGSEYNEQF
>TRBJ1-2|TRBV29-1
SARQAGSYGYT
>TRBJ2-1|TRBV5-6
ASSKDISSYNEQF
>TRBJ1-1|TRBV11-2
ASSSLLSSAGTEAF
>TRBJ1-2|TRBV7-2
ASSLAGGANYGYT
>TRBJ2-1|TRBV19
ASRKGQGVNEQF
>TRBJ2-2|TRBV14
ASRNYGELF
>.|TRBV7-9
ASSNTGDEQY
>TRBJ2-3|TRBV28
ASSGSPSDTQY
>TRBJ1-3|TRBV15
ATSSGGAGNTIY
>TRBJ2-7|TRBV6-5
ASSSGTVGGHEQY
>TRBJ2-2|TRBV4-3
ASSQGGDRVPGELF
>TRBJ2-5|TRBV21-1
ASSKLATMGETQY
>TRBJ2-2|TRBV4-3
ASSQDVAGGNTGELF
>TRBJ1-1|TRBV5-1
ASSPLAGGHEAF
>TRBJ2-5|TRBV11-2
ASSLRGLAGGLNQETQY
>TRBJ1-1|TRBV29-1
SAIRGARNTEAF